Sequencing of this T cell receptor (beta chain) was carried out in a study of shared clonotypes between healthy human individuals. Germline CDR1 is GTSNPN and CDR2 is SVGIG (reference sequence). The ends lost 7 bases at V and 5 bases at J; junction bases unmatched: 8. The CDR3 length is 13 residues. Assay: immunoSEQ multiplex PCR; the TCRdb copy retains only in-frame clones and omits some. The sample holds under 2,500,000 clones, around 95% seen once. This TCR derives from a man aged 18-30 years in good health. The sequencing sample was made of naive CD4+ T cells sorted from blood. Subset specified: CD45RA+ positively selected. The J gene is TRBJ2-5, the V gene TRBV30; 9 bases agree with TRBD1. The CDR3: CASRDRALETQYF. The CDR3 DNA reads TGTGCCTCCCGGGACAGGGCCTTGGAGACCCAGTACTTC.